This TCR beta chain was captured by sequencing in a study of blood T cells in healthy people across ages. Through a sample-barcoded 5' primer and a J-beta primer mix, a second PCR was run for 7 to 11 cycles. Via MiXCR, TCRdb re-called the 5' RACE reads, giving one row per CDR3 protein. The sample yields about 1.1 million distinct CDR3 sequences, around two fifths seen once. Germline V CDR1 and CDR2: LGHNT, FRNRAP. The V and J ends lost 0 bases and 11 bases respectively, with 9 bases between them. CDR3 length equals 12 residues. The clonotype was recovered from a man aged 18 to 29 in good health. Sample: blood. The chain recombines TRBV12-5 with TRBJ2-3; no clear D gene. The CDR3 here is CASGLVEPMQYF. The CDR3 bases are TGTGCTAGTGGTTTGGTAGAGCCCATGCAGTATTTT.